Following are 8 T cell receptor beta chains from one sample sequenced in a study of CD8+CD57+ T cells in acquired aplastic anemia. Genomic DNA served as template for TCR beta VDJ and CDR3 profiling. TCRdb redid the calling of the reads with MiXCR, one entry per CDR3 protein. The sample gives 450,000 to 600,000 distinct CDR3 sequences, less than 35% of which show up once; 0.7% to 1% is in the top ten. Sequencing involved patients with CD8+CD57+ cell expansion previously shown by flow cytometry. Sequenced material: sorted CD4+, CD8+, or CD8+CD57+ T cells (not recorded which) from PBMCs. These receptors came from a human donor with aplastic anemia.

This clonotype showed up many times. V usage is TRBV9 and J usage is TRBJ2-3; a weak D match, TRBD2 (5 bases). V was cut by 5 bases and J by 1 base, with 11 bases left in between. The V gene's germline CDR1 is SGDLS and CDR2 YYNGEE. CDR3 length equals 14 residues. Written as DNA, the CDR3 is TGTGCCAGCAGTCCCCGGACTGGCACAGATACGCAGTATTTT. As protein: CASSPRTGTDTQYF.

The V call is TRBV2, the J call TRBJ2-3, with D perhaps matching TRBD2 (6 bases). Germline V CDR1 and CDR2: SNHLY, FYNNEI. V shed 0 bases and J shed 2 bases, with 12 bases lying between them. The CDR3 spans 16 residues. The CDR3 sequence is CASSEARGLHTDTQYF. The CDR3 coding sequence is TGTGCCAGCAGTGAAGCGCGGGGATTACACACAGATACGCAGTATTTT.

This chain links TRBV24-1 with TRBJ1-2; 9 nucleotides align to TRBD1. With V trimmed by 2 bases and J by 8 bases, 5 bases remained unmatched. The CDR3 extends over 14 amino acids. Germline CDR1 is KGHDR and CDR2 is SFDVKD. Written as DNA, the CDR3 is TGTGCCACCAGTGATTCACAGGGGGCGTGGGGCTACACCTTC. Translation: CATSDSQGAWGYTF.

The chain is built from TRBV20-1 and TRBJ2-3, with 8 bases matching TRBD2. The V and J ends lost 3 bases and 0 bases, in that order; junction bases with no gene match: 17. Per germline, CDR1 DFQATT and CDR2 SNEGSKA (reference sequence). The CDR3 has 19 amino acids. CDR3 DNA sequence: TGCAGTGCTAGCCCACTGACTAGCGCAATCCATTCTAGCACAGATACGCAGTATTTT. Residues: CSASPLTSAIHSSTDTQYF.

This chain uses TRBV11-2 with TRBJ1-6, with D possibly TRBD1 on 6 matching bases. Germline V CDR1 and CDR2: SGHAT, FQNNGV. The CDR3 sequence is 16 residues long. The V end lost 8 bases, the J end lost 5 bases, and 19 bases lay between the germline ends. DNA of the CDR3: TGTGCCAGCGGGGACATTGACAGCAAAGATAATTCACCCCTCCACTTT. It codes for CASGDIDSKDNSPLHF.

For the CDR3, the DNA is TGTGCCAGTAGTAGATATAGGGATGAAAAACTGTTTTTT. Amino acids: CASSRYRDEKLFF. This chain joins TRBV19 and TRBJ1-4; D call uncertain. V lost 4 bases, J lost 6 bases, and 9 bases lay in between. CDR1 and CDR2 (germline): LNHDA, SQIVND (reference sequence). The CDR3 sequence is 13 residues long.

Points on this clonotype: Its ends do not fully match the called genes, so a read error is possible. The gene calls are TRBV12-3 or TRBV12-4 and TRBJ1-5; 8 bases agree with TRBD1. The CDR3 extends over 16 amino acids. This CDR3 is CAGSRGQGGSNQPQHF. The CDR3 DNA reads TGTGCCGGCAGCCGAGGACAGGGAGGAAGCAATCAGCCCCAGCATTTT.

V and J are TRBV20-1 and TRBJ2-7, with no clear D. Germline CDR1 and CDR2: DFQATT and SNEGSKA (reference sequence). The CDR3 has 12 residues. The V end lost 6 bases, the J end lost 2 bases, and 11 bases lay between the germline ends. CDR3 amino acids: CSAGNNAYEQYF. The CDR3 nucleotides read TGCAGTGCGGGCAACAATGCCTACGAGCAGTACTTC.